Below, 21 T cell receptor beta chains from the same sample are listed, as sequenced in a study of T cell responses to AZD1222 COVID-19 vaccine. Data came from immunoSEQ multiplex PCR; TCRdb stores just in-frame clones and leaves some out. The table includes roughly 120,000 clones, approximately 86% detected once. The source was peripheral blood, collected 28 days after the second AZD1222 dose. These receptors all come from an adult who received the AZD1222 COVID-19 vaccine.

The chain is built from TRBV9 and TRBJ2-5; 7 positions agree with TRBD2. CDR3 length: 14 residues. The ends lost 2 bases at V and 0 bases at J; junction bases unmatched: 1. Germline V lookup: CDR1 SGDLS, CDR2 YYNGEE. The CDR3 sequence: CASSVGTNQETQYF. CDR3 DNA sequence: TGTGCCAGCAGCGTTGGGACTAACCAAGAGACCCAGTACTTC.

The V gene is TRBV27, the J gene TRBJ1-6, with D hard to call. Per the germline V gene, CDR1 is MNHEY and CDR2 is SMNVEV (reference sequence). CDR3 length: 15 amino acids. The germline V and J ends were trimmed by 2 bases and 3 bases, with 8 bases remaining between them. The CDR3 protein is CASSLVPHYNSPLHF. CDR3 DNA: TGTGCCAGCAGTTTAGTCCCACACTATAATTCACCCCTCCACTTT.

The gene calls are TRBV19 and TRBJ1-1; a possible D gene is TRBD1 (5 bases). Trimming removed 2 bases from V and 4 bases from J, with 29 bases in between. Germline V lookup: CDR1 LNHDA, CDR2 SQIVND (reference sequence). The CDR3 consists of 20 residues. This CDR3 reads CASSINFARRPPGGGTEAFF. The CDR3 DNA follows: TGTGCCAGTAGTATAAACTTCGCGCGGCGACCTCCTGGTGGGGGCACTGAAGCTTTCTTT.

The chain joins TRBV27 to TRBJ1-1, with TRBD1 as a possible D gene (6 bases). Germline values: CDR1 MNHEY, CDR2 SMNVEV (reference sequence). V was pared by 3 bases and J by 11 bases, with 13 bases between. The CDR3 has 12 residues. As DNA, the CDR3 is TGTGCCAGCAGTTTTCAGGGGTCTATTGCTTTCTTT. It encodes CASSFQGSIAFF.

This clone has just one count. The V call is TRBV6-5, the J call TRBJ2-7; possible D gene TRBD1, 6 bases. The V gene lost 10 bases and the J gene lost 4 bases, with 17 bases spanning the gap. CDR3 size: 13 residues. The V gene's germline CDR1 is MNHEY and CDR2 SVGAGI. CDR3 coding DNA: TGTGCCATTACAACGGGACAAGATTACGAGCAGTACTTC. Protein product: CAITTGQDYEQYF.

In regard to this clone: The sample holds other DNA sequences that translate to the same CDR3. The V and J genes are TRBV5-4 and TRBJ2-1; 8 nucleotides match TRBD2. Looked up from germline, CDR1 is SGHNT and CDR2 is YYREEE (reference sequence). This CDR3 region has 16 residues. V lost 0 bases, J lost 3 bases, and 5 bases stayed unmatched. CDR3 sequence reads: CASSLEGTSSYNEQFF. The CDR3 DNA reads as TGTGCCAGCAGCTTGGAGGGGACTAGTAGCTACAATGAGCAGTTCTTC.

The J gene is TRBJ2-5, the V gene TRBV28, with D possibly being TRBD1 (6 bases). The germline V gene encodes CDR1 MDHEN and CDR2 SYDVKM. V lost 2 bases to trimming and J lost 5 bases, with 21 bases between them. CDR3 length: 17 residues. CDR3 region: CASSLIGLQGSSETQYF. The CDR3 nucleotides read TGTGCCAGCAGTTTAATCGGGTTACAGGGAAGTTCGGAGACCCAGTACTTC. The full variable domain, rest sourced from reference TRBV28 and TRBJ2-5, is DVKVTQSSRYLVKRTGEKVFLECVQDMDHENMFWYRQDPGLGLRLIYFSYDVKMKEKGDIPEGYSVSREKKERFSLILESASTNQTSMYLCASSLIGLQGSSETQYFGPGTRLLVL.

V usage is TRBV7-3 and J usage is TRBJ2-1; 14 bases fit TRBD2. The CDR3 extends over 17 amino acids. After removal of 5 bases from V and 9 bases from J, the junction contained 12 bases not matched to a gene. The V gene's germline CDR1 is SGHTA and CDR2 FQGTGA. The CDR3 is CASSLSGTSGRRGEQFF. The CDR3 bases are TGTGCCAGCAGCCTTTCCGGGACTAGCGGGAGAAGGGGTGAGCAGTTCTTC.

This chain links TRBV11-1 with TRBJ2-7, with 7 bases aligning to TRBD1. The V segment lost 4 bases and the J segment 5 bases; nucleotides outside the gene matches: 8. CDR3 size: 14 residues. Germline V gene sequence: CDR1 SGHAT, CDR2 FQDESV (reference sequence). CDR3 sequence (DNA): TGTGCCAGCAGCTACAACAGGGGAGACCACGAGCAGTACTTC. Translation: CASSYNRGDHEQYF.

The chain is built from TRBV14 and TRBJ2-7; D is unclear. V was pared by 2 bases and J by 2 bases, with 4 bases between. The CDR3 runs 12 residues. Germline CDR1 is SGHDN and CDR2 is FVKESK. The CDR3 loop is CASSQQAYEQYF. The CDR3 coding sequence is TGTGCCAGCAGCCAACAGGCCTACGAGCAGTACTTC.

This clone was observed a single time. The genes are TRBV5-5 and TRBJ1-5; the D is unclear. CDR1 and CDR2 (germline): SGHKS, YYEKEE (reference sequence). V gave up 7 bases and J gave up 2 bases, with 4 bases separating them. The CDR3 is made up of 11 amino acids. The CDR3 is CASGGNQPQHF. The CDR3 DNA follows: TGTGCCAGCGGGGGCAATCAGCCCCAGCATTTT.

V is TRBV7-9 and J is TRBJ2-2, with TRBD1 matching 8 bases. The CDR3 is 16 residues long. CDR1 SEHNR and CDR2 FQNEAQ come from the germline V gene (reference sequence). Trimming cost V 1 base and J 5 bases; bases outside gene matches: 6. For the CDR3, the DNA is TGTGCCAGCAGCTTAGTTTCGCAGGGGGCAACCGGGGAGCTGTTTTTT. Translation: CASSLVSQGATGELFF.

This rearrangement joins TRBV2 to TRBJ2-2; 8 bases match TRBD2. The germline V gene encodes CDR1 SNHLY and CDR2 FYNNEI. After removal of 6 bases from V and 6 bases from J, the junction contained 15 bases not matched to a gene. The CDR3 is made up of 17 amino acids. The CDR3 spells CASRAGTRSFGAGELFF. The CDR3, as DNA: TGTGCCAGCAGAGCCGGGACTAGATCTTTTGGGGCCGGGGAGCTGTTTTTT.

This clone was observed once. The V call is TRBV11-2, the J call TRBJ2-5; D is unresolved. Trimming took off 5 bases at V and 4 bases at J, with 2 bases between the two ends. The CDR3 has 10 residues. The V gene's germline CDR1 is SGHAT and CDR2 FQNNGV. CDR3 nucleotides: TGTGCCAGCAGCCGAGAGACCCAGTACTTC. Translation: CASSRETQYF.

The V call is TRBV10-2, the J call TRBJ2-3; D possibly corresponds to TRBD2 (5 bases). The CDR3 runs to 15 residues. Trimming cost V 7 bases and J 0 bases, with 14 bases left between them. Germline assignment: CDR1 WSHSY and CDR2 SAAADI. The CDR3 DNA reads TGCGCCAGCAAGGATGGCAGGAGGAGCACAGATACGCAGTATTTT. Residues: CASKDGRRSTDTQYF.

The chain has TRBV4-3 and TRBJ2-5, with 10 bases fitting TRBD1. The CDR3 runs 17 residues. Germline V CDR1 and CDR2: LGHNA, YSLEER. Trimming cost V 2 bases and J 5 bases; bases outside gene matches: 11. Here the CDR3 reads CASSQNIGQGVVETQYF. Written as DNA, the CDR3 is TGCGCCAGCAGCCAAAACATCGGACAGGGGGTTGTGGAGACCCAGTACTTC.

This clone was detected only a few times. The genes are TRBV5-4 and TRBJ2-2; TRBD1 might be the D (6 bases). The CDR3 runs 15 residues. V shed 2 bases and J shed 2 bases, with 10 bases lying between them. From germline, CDR1 is SGHNT and CDR2 YYREEE (reference sequence). CDR3 loop: CASSFDRINTGELFF. For the CDR3, the DNA is TGTGCCAGCAGCTTTGACAGGATCAACACCGGGGAGCTGTTTTTT.

The chain employs TRBV7-9 and TRBJ1-1; D gene unclear. Trimming removed 5 bases from V and 2 bases from J, with 15 bases in between. In germline, CDR1 is SEHNR, CDR2 FQNEAQ (reference sequence). This CDR3 spans 15 amino acids. The CDR3: CASSLGSLGNTEAFF. CDR3 nucleotide sequence: TGTGCCAGCAGCCTCGGGAGCCTGGGAAACACTGAAGCTTTCTTT.

In its sample, this clone was seen once. The chain combines TRBV6-5 with TRBJ1-2; a weak D match, TRBD1 (6 bases). CDR3 length: 13 amino acids. The germline gives CDR1 MNHEY, CDR2 SVGAGI. Trimming pared 0 bases from V and 7 bases from J, leaving 9 bases between. As DNA, the CDR3 is TGTGCCAGCAGTTACTCTGGCAGGGGTGGCTACACCTTC. Translation gives CASSYSGRGGYTF.

The rearrangement joins TRBV5-8 to TRBJ1-1; a weak D match, TRBD1 (5 bases). The germline V gene has CDR1 SGHTS and CDR2 YDEGEE. This CDR3 has 12 amino acids. The V end lost 4 bases, the J end lost 7 bases, and 11 bases lay between the germline ends. CDR3 amino acids: CASSRYRSEAFF. CDR3 sequence (DNA): TGTGCCAGCAGCCGATACAGGAGTGAAGCTTTCTTT.

The chain uses TRBV6-2 or TRBV6-3 and TRBJ1-5, with 8 bases matching TRBD1. The germline gives CDR1 MNHEY, CDR2 SVGEGT. The ends lost 5 bases at V and 7 bases at J; junction bases unmatched: 4. The CDR3 contains 13 residues. CDR3 nucleotides: TGTGCCAGCAGTAATGACAGGGGACAGCCCCAGCATTTT. This gives the protein CASSNDRGQPQHF.